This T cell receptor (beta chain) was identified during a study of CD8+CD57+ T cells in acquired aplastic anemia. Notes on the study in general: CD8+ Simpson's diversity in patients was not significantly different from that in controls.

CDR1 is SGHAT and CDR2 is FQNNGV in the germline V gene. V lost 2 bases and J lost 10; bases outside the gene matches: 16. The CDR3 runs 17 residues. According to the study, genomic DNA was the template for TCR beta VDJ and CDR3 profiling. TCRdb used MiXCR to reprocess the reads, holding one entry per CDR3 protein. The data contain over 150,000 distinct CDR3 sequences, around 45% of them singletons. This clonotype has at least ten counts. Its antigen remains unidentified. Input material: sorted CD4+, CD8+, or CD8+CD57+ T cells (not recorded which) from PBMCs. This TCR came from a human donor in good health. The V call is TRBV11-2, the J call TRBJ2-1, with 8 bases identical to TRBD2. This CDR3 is CASSLYPGGQGTIEQFF. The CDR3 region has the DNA TGTGCCAGCAGCTTATACCCGGGGGGGCAAGGAACAATAGAGCAGTTCTTC. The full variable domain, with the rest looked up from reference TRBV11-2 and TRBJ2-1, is EAGVAQSPRYKIIEKRQSVAFWCNPISGHATLYWYQQILGQGPKLLIQFQNNGVVDDSQLPKDRFSAERLKGVDSTLKIQPAKLEDSAVYLCASSLYPGGQGTIEQFFGPGTRLTVL.